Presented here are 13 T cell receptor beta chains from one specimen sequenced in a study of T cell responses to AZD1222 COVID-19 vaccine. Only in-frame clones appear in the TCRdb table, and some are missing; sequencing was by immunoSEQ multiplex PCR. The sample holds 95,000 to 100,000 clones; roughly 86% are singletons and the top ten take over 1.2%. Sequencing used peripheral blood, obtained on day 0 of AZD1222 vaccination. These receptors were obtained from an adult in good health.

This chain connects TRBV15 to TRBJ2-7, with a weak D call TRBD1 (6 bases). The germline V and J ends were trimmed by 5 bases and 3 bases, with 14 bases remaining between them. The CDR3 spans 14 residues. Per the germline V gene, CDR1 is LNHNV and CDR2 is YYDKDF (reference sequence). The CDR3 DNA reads TGTGCCACCAGCCCGGACAGAAAGAGCTACGAGCAGTACTTC. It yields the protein CATSPDRKSYEQYF.

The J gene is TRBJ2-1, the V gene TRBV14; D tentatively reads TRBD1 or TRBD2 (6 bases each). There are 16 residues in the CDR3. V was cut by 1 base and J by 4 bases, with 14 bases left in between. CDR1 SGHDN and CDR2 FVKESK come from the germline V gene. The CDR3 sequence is CASSQVGGSLYNEQFF. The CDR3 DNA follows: TGTGCCAGCAGCCAAGTGGGGGGCTCACTTTACAATGAGCAGTTCTTC.

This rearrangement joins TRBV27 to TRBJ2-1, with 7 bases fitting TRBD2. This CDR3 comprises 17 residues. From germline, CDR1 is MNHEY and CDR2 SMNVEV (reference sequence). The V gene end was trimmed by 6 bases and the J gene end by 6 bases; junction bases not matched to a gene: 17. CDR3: CASSRASGGSWANEQFF. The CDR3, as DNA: TGTGCCAGCAGCAGGGCATCCGGCGGGAGTTGGGCCAATGAGCAGTTCTTC.

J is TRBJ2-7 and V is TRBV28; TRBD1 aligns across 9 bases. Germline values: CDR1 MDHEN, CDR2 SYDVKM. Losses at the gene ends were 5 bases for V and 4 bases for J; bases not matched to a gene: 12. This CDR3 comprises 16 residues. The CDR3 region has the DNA TGTGCCAGCAGTCGATACAAGACAGGGGGGTTTTACGAGCAGTACTTC. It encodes CASSRYKTGGFYEQYF.

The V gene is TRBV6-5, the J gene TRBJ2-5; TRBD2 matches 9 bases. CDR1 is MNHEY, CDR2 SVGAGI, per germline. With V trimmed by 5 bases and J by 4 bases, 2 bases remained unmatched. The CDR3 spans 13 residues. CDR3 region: CASSPSGTETQYF. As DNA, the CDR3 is TGTGCCAGCAGTCCTAGCGGGACAGAGACCCAGTACTTC.

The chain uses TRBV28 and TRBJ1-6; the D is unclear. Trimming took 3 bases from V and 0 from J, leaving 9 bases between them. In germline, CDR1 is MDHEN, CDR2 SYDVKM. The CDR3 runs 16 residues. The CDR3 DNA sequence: TGTGCCAGCAGTTTTATGGGGAGCTCCTATAATTCACCCCTCCACTTT. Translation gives CASSFMGSSYNSPLHF. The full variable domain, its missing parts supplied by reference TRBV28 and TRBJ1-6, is DVKVTQSSRYLVKRTGEKVFLECVQDMDHENMFWYRQDPGLGLRLIYFSYDVKMKEKGDIPEGYSVSREKKERFSLILESASTNQTSMYLCASSFMGSSYNSPLHFGNGTRLTVT.

In nucleotides, the CDR3 is TGTGCCAGCAGCGCGGCCCTTTCTGGAAACACCATATATTTT. Amino acids: CASSAALSGNTIYF. The genes are TRBV2 and TRBJ1-3; D unclear. Germline CDR1 SNHLY, CDR2 FYNNEI. Trimming stripped 6 bases from V and 1 base from J, with 10 bases between. CDR3 length: 14 amino acids.

The CDR3 reads CASSLGGTEYF. CDR3 nucleotides: TGTGCCAGCAGCTTGGGTGGGACAGAGTATTTT. The rearrangement links TRBV5-4 to TRBJ2-3, with 7 bases that match TRBD1. Germline V gene data show CDR1 as SGHNT and CDR2 as YYREEE (reference sequence). The CDR3 covers 11 residues. Trimming at V came to 0 bases and at J to 13 bases, leaving 2 bases not matched to a gene.

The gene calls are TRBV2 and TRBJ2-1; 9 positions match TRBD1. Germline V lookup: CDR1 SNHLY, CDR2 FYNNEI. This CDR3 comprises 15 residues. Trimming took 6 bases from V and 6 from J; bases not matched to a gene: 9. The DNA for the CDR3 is TGTGCCAGCAGAAATACAGGGGGCTGGGCCAATGAGCAGTTCTTC. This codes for CASRNTGGWANEQFF.

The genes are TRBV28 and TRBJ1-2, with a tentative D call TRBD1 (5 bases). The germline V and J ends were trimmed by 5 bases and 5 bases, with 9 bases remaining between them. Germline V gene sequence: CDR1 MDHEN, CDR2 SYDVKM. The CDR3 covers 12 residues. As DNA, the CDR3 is TGTGCCAGCAGTACCCCAGGGTATGGCTACACCTTC. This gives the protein CASSTPGYGYTF.

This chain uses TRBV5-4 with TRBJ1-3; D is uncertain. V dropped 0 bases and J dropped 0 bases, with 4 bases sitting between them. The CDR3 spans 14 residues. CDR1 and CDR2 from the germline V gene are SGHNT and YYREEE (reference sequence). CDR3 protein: CASSLDISGNTIYF. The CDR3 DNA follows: TGTGCCAGCAGCTTGGACATCTCTGGAAACACCATATATTTT.

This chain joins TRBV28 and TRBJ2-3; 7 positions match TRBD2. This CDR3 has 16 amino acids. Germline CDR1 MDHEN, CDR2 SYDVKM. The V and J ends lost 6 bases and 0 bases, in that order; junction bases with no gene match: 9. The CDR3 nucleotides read TGTGCCAGCAGCTCCCCCCCTAGCGGTAGCACAGATACGCAGTATTTT. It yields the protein CASSSPPSGSTDTQYF.

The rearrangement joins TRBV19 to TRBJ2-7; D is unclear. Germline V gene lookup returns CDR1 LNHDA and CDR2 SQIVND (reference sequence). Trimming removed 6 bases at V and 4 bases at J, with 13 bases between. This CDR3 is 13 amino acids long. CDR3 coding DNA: TGTGCCAGTAGCCCGGTAGGGCCGTACGAGCAGTACTTC. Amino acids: CASSPVGPYEQYF.